This T cell receptor (beta chain) was recovered during a study of blood T cell repertoires in COVID-19 (dated by TCRdb to the early 2020s). Looking at the study overall: Samples from collaborators originated in the United States, Italy and Spain and spanned both the acute and convalescent phases of COVID-19. The material from the prospective study consisted of cDNA or gDNA derived from T cells, B-cell-depleted T cells, or PBMCs. Subjects who had been exposed to COVID-19, were actively infected with it, or had recovered from it provided the deeply sampled blood TCRbeta repertoires that made up the dataset. A freely available public database, intended as a resource for researchers studying the immune response to SARS-CoV-2, is where the repertoires were released. The samples were drawn from two sources: the first 160 participants of the ongoing ImmuneRACE study, and 1,200 or so subjects contributed by 6 global collaborators. Nearly every sample came with metadata listing a de-identified subject ID, COVID-19 status, age in years and sex. Where available, HLA class I and class II types were obtained from metadata supplied by the sample provider rather than from assay-based typing. On the study overall, not on this receptor specifically: The quantity of clinical and demographic metadata differed by source and by participant and was supplied without curation.

TCRbeta CDR3 regions were amplified from genomic DNA using the immunoSEQ Assay, a bias-controlled multiplex PCR. In the source study's methods: The number of nucleated cells in each sample was estimated by amplification of reference gene primers within the assay. Sequence reads were collapsed and filtered to measure the absolute abundance of every unique TCRbeta CDR3 rearrangement. For each sample, productive Simpson clonality was calculated as the square root of Simpson's diversity index across productive rearrangements. TCRdb provides this immuneACCESS table in a form limited to in-frame rearrangements. Some clones are lacking; in checked studies, under half of them reflect an unresolved V gene, and why the rest are absent is not known. For V, J and clone size, that table is used; D and trimming come from the DNA. The sample yields 220,000 or so clones; approximately 90% were counted once. Around 1% of the sample is in the top ten clones.

This clone appeared a few times. Its recognized antigen is unknown. No base qualities exist here, and no much larger clone lies one base off it. CDR1 and CDR2 were assigned from the germline V gene as MNHEY and SVGAGI. The cysteine opens and the phenylalanine closes a CDR3 of 13 amino acids. Only the CDR3 DNA stays, 39 bases, in frame from base 1. Trimming removed 7 bases from V and 7 bases from J, leaving 16 bases between the germline ends. Enrolling through a virtual design, the prospective study's participants ranged in age from roughly 18 to 89 years and lived across roughly 24 United States geographic areas. Cohort assignment in the prospective study relied on participant-reported clinical history from a screening survey and a study questionnaire. Exposed participants had been in contact, within 2 weeks of entering the study, with a person who had a PCR-confirmed or clinician-diagnosed case of COVID-19. Each participant in the prospective study had whole blood, serum and a nasopharyngeal or oropharyngeal swab collected by mobile phlebotomists. Over an approximately two-month period, participants in the prospective study had the option of providing additional blood draws and questionnaires. Blood samples from the prospective study were shipped frozen or at room temperature prior to DNA extraction.

This sequence was found in a man aged 45-60 years who had been exposed to COVID-19. The sequence joins TRBV6-5 to TRBJ1-1; the D gene identity is not certain. Input material: PBMCs or T cells enriched from blood (not recorded which). The CDR3 region: CASNRAGIIEAFF. Read as DNA, the sequence is TGTGCCAGCAATCGGGCGGGGATTATTGAAGCTTTCTTT.